The rows below give T cell receptor beta chains drawn from one sample of a study of cytomegalovirus exposure and HLA in healthy donors. Using immunoSEQ multiplex PCR, the repertoire was profiled, and TCRdb retains in-frame clones only, with some absent. The repertoire holds roughly 150,000 clones, around 85% seen once, with about 2.5% in the top ten. Input material: PBMCs. These receptors were obtained from a male donor in good health and CMV-seronegative. Each CDR3 is given with its conserved first and last residue. Fields, in order: V gene, J gene, D gene, clone size, CDR3 protein, CDR3 DNA. D genes are given only for firm matches. The size entry is marked missing in some rows and otherwise reads once, few, many or a size class.

v_call: TRBV5-6
j_call: TRBJ1-4
d_call: NA
clone_size: few
cdr3_aa: CASSLSGEGEKLFF
cdr3_nt: TGTGCCAGCAGCTTGTCAGGGGAGGGTGAAAAACTGTTTTTT

v_call: TRBV11-2
j_call: TRBJ2-3
d_call: NA
clone_size: NA
cdr3_aa: CASNRGLGLTDTQYF
cdr3_nt: TGTGCCAGCAACAGGGGACTAGGCCTTACAGATACGCAGTATTTT

v_call: TRBV7-9
j_call: TRBJ1-5
d_call: TRBD1
clone_size: NA
cdr3_aa: CASSRTGWQPQHF
cdr3_nt: TGTGCCAGCAGCCGGACAGGGTGGCAGCCCCAGCATTTT

v_call: TRBV7-2
j_call: TRBJ1-1
d_call: NA
clone_size: NA
cdr3_aa: CASSLGEGTEAFF
cdr3_nt: TGTGCCAGCAGCTTAGGGGAGGGGACTGAAGCTTTCTTT

v_call: TRBV11-2
j_call: TRBJ1-1
d_call: NA
clone_size: NA
cdr3_aa: CASSQGGELEAFF
cdr3_nt: TGTGCCAGCAGCCAAGGGGGGGAACTCGAAGCTTTCTTT

v_call: TRBV11-2
j_call: TRBJ1-2
d_call: NA
clone_size: NA
cdr3_aa: CASSSTEVARRGYTF
cdr3_nt: TGTGCCAGCAGCTCTACCGAGGTGGCTCGTCGTGGCTACACCTTC

v_call: TRBV5-6
j_call: TRBJ1-1
d_call: NA
clone_size: few
cdr3_aa: CASSPRLDPEAFF
cdr3_nt: TGTGCCAGCAGCCCTCGACTGGATCCTGAAGCTTTCTTT

v_call: TRBV13
j_call: TRBJ2-5
d_call: TRBD2
clone_size: NA
cdr3_aa: CASSLIRGGEQETQYF
cdr3_nt: TGTGCCAGCAGCTTAATTCGGGGGGGTGAGCAAGAGACCCAGTACTTC

v_call: TRBV25-1
j_call: TRBJ1-2
d_call: NA
clone_size: NA
cdr3_aa: CASSEFGQNYGYTF
cdr3_nt: TGTGCCAGCAGTGAATTTGGGCAGAACTATGGCTACACCTTC

v_call: TRBV6-5
j_call: TRBJ1-1
d_call: NA
clone_size: NA
cdr3_aa: CASNDGYFTEAFF
cdr3_nt: TGTGCCAGCAATGACGGGTATTTCACTGAAGCTTTCTTT

v_call: TRBV7-9
j_call: TRBJ2-2
d_call: TRBD2
clone_size: NA
cdr3_aa: CASSSRPGGSYTGELFF
cdr3_nt: TGTGCCAGCAGCTCCCGTCCCGGGGGGAGTTACACCGGGGAGCTGTTTTTT

v_call: TRBV9
j_call: TRBJ2-3
d_call: TRBD1
clone_size: NA
cdr3_aa: CASSTGQVDFDTQYF
cdr3_nt: TGTGCCAGCAGCACTGGACAGGTGGATTTTGATACGCAGTATTTT

v_call: TRBV2
j_call: TRBJ1-5
d_call: NA
clone_size: NA
cdr3_aa: CASSQSGFDQPQHF
cdr3_nt: TGTGCCAGCAGTCAATCGGGTTTTGATCAGCCCCAGCATTTT

v_call: TRBV10-1
j_call: TRBJ2-1
d_call: TRBD2
clone_size: NA
cdr3_aa: CASSDPGLAGINEQFF
cdr3_nt: TGCGCCAGCAGTGACCCCGGGCTAGCGGGGATCAATGAGCAGTTCTTC

v_call: TRBV7-2
j_call: TRBJ2-7
d_call: TRBD2
clone_size: NA
cdr3_aa: CASSLAGGEGEQYF
cdr3_nt: TGTGCCAGCAGCTTGGCTGGCGGGGAGGGCGAGCAGTACTTC

v_call: TRBV10-2
j_call: TRBJ1-4
d_call: NA
clone_size: NA
cdr3_aa: CASRETGTNEKLFF
cdr3_nt: TGCGCCAGCAGGGAGACAGGAACTAATGAAAAACTGTTTTTT

v_call: TRBV6-4
j_call: TRBJ2-2
d_call: TRBD1
clone_size: NA
cdr3_aa: CASSRDRETGELFF
cdr3_nt: TGTGCCAGCAGCCGGGACAGGGAGACCGGGGAGCTGTTTTTT

v_call: TRBV6-1
j_call: TRBJ2-3
d_call: NA
clone_size: NA
cdr3_aa: CASRKGGQDTDTQYF
cdr3_nt: TGTGCCAGCAGGAAAGGGGGTCAGGACACAGATACGCAGTATTTT

v_call: TRBV9
j_call: TRBJ2-6
d_call: NA
clone_size: NA
cdr3_aa: CASSAQSGANVLTF
cdr3_nt: TGTGCCAGCAGCGCCCAATCTGGGGCCAACGTCCTGACTTTC

v_call: TRBV30
j_call: TRBJ2-1
d_call: NA
clone_size: NA
cdr3_aa: CAWSGEGAYNEQFF
cdr3_nt: TGTGCCTGGAGTGGTGAGGGGGCCTACAATGAGCAGTTCTTC

v_call: TRBV6-1
j_call: TRBJ1-1
d_call: NA
clone_size: NA
cdr3_aa: CASSYRGRTEAFF
cdr3_nt: TGTGCCAGCAGTTATAGGGGCCGGACTGAAGCTTTCTTT

v_call: TRBV6-4
j_call: TRBJ2-4
d_call: TRBD1
clone_size: NA
cdr3_aa: CAKKRDRGKCGYF
cdr3_nt: TGTGCCAAAAAACGGGACAGGGGAAAATGCGGGTACTTC

v_call: TRBV4-3
j_call: TRBJ1-2
d_call: NA
clone_size: NA
cdr3_aa: CASSQDKGQLIGYTF
cdr3_nt: TGCGCCAGCAGCCAAGATAAGGGGCAGCTGATCGGCTACACCTTC

v_call: TRBV19
j_call: TRBJ1-5
d_call: TRBD1
clone_size: NA
cdr3_aa: CASRGTGASNQPQHF
cdr3_nt: TGTGCCAGTAGAGGGACAGGGGCGAGCAATCAGCCCCAGCATTTT

v_call: TRBV6-5
j_call: TRBJ1-5
d_call: TRBD1
clone_size: NA
cdr3_aa: CASSYGTGQQPQHF
cdr3_nt: TGTGCCAGCAGTTACGGGACAGGGCAGCAGCCCCAGCATTTT

v_call: TRBV6-5
j_call: TRBJ1-5
d_call: NA
clone_size: few
cdr3_aa: CASSPTGRAGQPQHF
cdr3_nt: TGTGCCAGCAGCCCGACGGGGCGCGCGGGGCAGCCCCAGCATTTT

v_call: TRBV6-1
j_call: TRBJ1-2
d_call: NA
clone_size: NA
cdr3_aa: CASTRTDNGYTF
cdr3_nt: TGTGCCAGCACAAGGACGGACAATGGCTACACCTTC

v_call: TRBV5-6
j_call: TRBJ2-3
d_call: TRBD2
clone_size: NA
cdr3_aa: CASSSPFPLRLAGTHTQYF
cdr3_nt: TGTGCCAGCAGCTCACCCTTTCCCCTTAGACTAGCGGGGACCCATACGCAGTATTTT

v_call: TRBV11-2
j_call: TRBJ1-1
d_call: NA
clone_size: NA
cdr3_aa: CASSFGSGHTEAFF
cdr3_nt: TGTGCCAGCAGCTTCGGGTCGGGTCACACTGAAGCTTTCTTT

v_call: TRBV7-2
j_call: TRBJ1-2
d_call: TRBD1
clone_size: NA
cdr3_aa: CASSLGGQAGYGYTF
cdr3_nt: TGTGCCAGCAGCTTGGGTGGACAGGCGGGCTATGGCTACACCTTC

v_call: TRBV4-1
j_call: TRBJ1-1
d_call: NA
clone_size: NA
cdr3_aa: CASSQVGVQVNTEAFF
cdr3_nt: TGCGCCAGCAGCCAAGTGGGTGTACAGGTCAACACTGAAGCTTTCTTT

v_call: TRBV2
j_call: TRBJ2-7
d_call: TRBD1
clone_size: NA
cdr3_aa: CARRGTGTYEQYF
cdr3_nt: TGTGCCAGGAGGGGGACAGGGACCTACGAGCAGTACTTC

v_call: TRBV5-4
j_call: TRBJ1-2
d_call: TRBD1
clone_size: NA
cdr3_aa: CASIGRQGARGGYTF
cdr3_nt: TGTGCCAGCATCGGAAGACAGGGCGCACGGGGTGGCTACACCTTC

v_call: TRBV2
j_call: TRBJ2-5
d_call: NA
clone_size: NA
cdr3_aa: CASSGRPGGETQYF
cdr3_nt: TGTGCCAGCAGTGGCCGTCCAGGGGGGGAGACCCAGTACTTC

v_call: TRBV6-5
j_call: TRBJ2-1
d_call: TRBD2
clone_size: NA
cdr3_aa: CASRGPGGYSEQFF
cdr3_nt: TGTGCCAGCAGAGGTCCGGGGGGTTATAGTGAGCAGTTCTTC

v_call: TRBV5-6
j_call: TRBJ2-1
d_call: TRBD2
clone_size: NA
cdr3_aa: CASSLTSGGQFF
cdr3_nt: TGTGCCAGCAGCTTGACTAGCGGGGGGCAGTTCTTC

v_call: TRBV5-1
j_call: TRBJ1-1
d_call: NA
clone_size: NA
cdr3_aa: CASSLSRNTEAFF
cdr3_nt: TGCGCCAGCAGCTTGTCGAGGAACACTGAAGCTTTCTTT

v_call: TRBV11-1
j_call: TRBJ2-7
d_call: NA
clone_size: NA
cdr3_aa: CASSLELISYEQYF
cdr3_nt: TGTGCCAGCAGCTTAGAGCTGATCTCCTACGAGCAGTACTTC